This is a list of T cell receptor beta chains from one sample in a study of T cell responses to AZD1222 COVID-19 vaccine. Assay: immunoSEQ multiplex PCR; the TCRdb copy retains only in-frame clones and omits some. The table records about 110,000 clones, over 85% of them present only once. The source was peripheral blood, collected on day 0 of AZD1222 vaccination. The receptor source for this set is an adult in good health. CDR3s include the opening cysteine and the closing phenylalanine or tryptophan. Each record gives: V gene, J gene, clone size, D gene, CDR3 protein, CDR3 DNA. A D gene is named only where the DNA matches it firmly. Only some rows state a clone size, as once, few, many or a class for expanded clones.

TRBV6-5	TRBJ1-4	-	TRBD1	CASSYSNRGREKLFF	TGTGCCAGCAGTTACTCGAACAGGGGCCGAGAAAAACTGTTTTTT
TRBV5-4	TRBJ1-6	once	TRBD1	CASSVKGTVRNSPLHF	TGTGCCAGCAGCGTAAAAGGGACAGTGCGGAATTCACCCCTCCACTTT
TRBV5-4	TRBJ1-1	-	TRBD1	CASSLGTGGENTFF	TGTGCCAGCAGCTTAGGGACAGGGGGCGAAAATACTTTCTTT
TRBV5-1	TRBJ1-4	-	TRBD1	CASSSEQGLNEKLFF	TGCGCCAGCAGCTCCGAACAGGGGTTGAATGAAAAACTGTTTTTT
TRBV2	TRBJ2-1	-	-	CASRRDSSDEQFF	TGTGCCAGCAGGAGGGATTCCTCCGATGAGCAGTTCTTC
TRBV28	TRBJ2-7	-	TRBD1	CASSLFGTGDSYEQYF	TGTGCCAGCAGTTTATTCGGGACAGGGGATTCCTACGAGCAGTACTTC
TRBV7-9	TRBJ2-1	-	TRBD2	CASSEGLAGNNEQFF	TGTGCCAGCAGCGAGGGACTAGCGGGAAACAATGAGCAGTTCTTC
TRBV18	TRBJ1-1	-	-	CASSPWARTGISSRTEAFF	TGTGCCAGCTCACCTTGGGCTCGTACCGGGATTAGTAGCCGCACTGAAGCTTTCTTT
TRBV28	TRBJ1-1	-	-	CASSPFRGQANTEAFF	TGTGCCAGCAGTCCCTTTCGTGGGCAGGCGAACACTGAAGCTTTCTTT
TRBV5-4	TRBJ1-2	-	-	CASSLGAVYTF	TGTGCCAGCAGCTTGGGGGCCGTCTACACCTTC
TRBV7-2	TRBJ2-7	-	-	CASSHRTGSSYEQYF	TGTGCCAGCAGCCACCGGACTGGTTCTTCCTACGAGCAGTACTTC
TRBV19	TRBJ1-1	-	-	CASSEGPGETEAFF	TGTGCCAGTTCCGAAGGGCCCGGGGAGACTGAAGCTTTCTTT
TRBV19	TRBJ2-1	-	TRBD2	CASSTTSGFYNEQFF	TGTGCCAGTAGTACGACTAGCGGGTTCTACAATGAGCAGTTCTTC
TRBV19	TRBJ1-5	-	-	CATRWGGPSNQPQHF	TGTGCCACTCGGTGGGGGGGACCGAGCAATCAGCCCCAGCATTTT
TRBV2	TRBJ1-2	-	TRBD1	CASTGQGPANYGYTF	TGTGCCAGCACTGGACAGGGCCCTGCTAACTATGGCTACACCTTC
TRBV28	TRBJ1-2	-	TRBD1	CASSVEGQGIYGYTF	TGTGCCAGCAGTGTCGAAGGACAGGGGATCTATGGCTACACCTTC
TRBV7-3	TRBJ1-2	-	TRBD1	CASSSTGSYGYTF	TGTGCCAGCAGTTCGACAGGGTCGTATGGCTACACCTTC
TRBV21-1	TRBJ1-2	-	-	CASSDSNYGYTF	TGTGCCAGCAGCGACAGCAACTATGGCTACACCTTC
TRBV28	TRBJ2-1	once	TRBD2	CASSFLTSGYYNEQFF	TGTGCCAGCAGTTTCCTGACTAGCGGGTATTACAATGAGCAGTTCTTC
TRBV5-6	TRBJ2-5	-	-	CASSLSASFQETQYF	TGTGCCAGCAGCCTCTCCGCGAGTTTCCAAGAGACCCAGTACTTC
TRBV11-3	TRBJ2-7	-	-	CASSNLRETYEQYF	TGTGCCAGCAGCAACTTGAGGGAGACCTACGAGCAGTACTTC
TRBV5-4	TRBJ1-1	-	-	CASSLARTNTEAFF	TGTGCCAGCAGCTTGGCCAGGACGAACACTGAAGCTTTCTTT
TRBV5-1	TRBJ2-3	-	TRBD1	CASSRTGVVTDTQYF	TGCGCCAGCAGCCGAACAGGGGTCGTCACAGATACGCAGTATTTT
TRBV28	TRBJ2-6	-	-	CASSFYAQPGANVLTF	TGTGCCAGCAGTTTCTACGCACAGCCTGGGGCCAACGTCCTGACTTTC
TRBV29-1	TRBJ2-2	-	-	CSARRGGGNTGELFF	TGCAGCGCCAGAAGGGGAGGGGGCAACACCGGGGAGCTGTTTTTT
TRBV19	TRBJ2-7	once	TRBD2	CASSVAGRRSEQYF	TGTGCCAGTAGCGTAGCGGGAAGGCGATCCGAGCAGTACTTC
TRBV28	TRBJ2-2	-	-	CASSRAITTGELFF	TGTGCCAGCTCTCGAGCTATAACAACCGGGGAGCTGTTTTTT
TRBV9	TRBJ1-1	-	-	CASSERGNQNTEAFF	TGTGCCAGCAGCGAACGCGGCAACCAGAACACTGAAGCTTTCTTT
TRBV27	TRBJ2-7	-	TRBD1	CASKPAGTGYYEQYF	TGTGCCAGCAAGCCCGCCGGGACAGGATACTACGAGCAGTACTTC
TRBV24-1	TRBJ1-1	-	-	CATSSTGRNTEAFF	TGTGCCACCAGTAGTACAGGGAGGAACACTGAAGCTTTCTTT
TRBV9	TRBJ2-1	-	TRBD2	CASSSTSGNNEQFF	TGTGCCAGCAGCTCGACTAGCGGGAACAATGAGCAGTTCTTC
TRBV5-1	TRBJ1-1	-	TRBD1	CASTPRGYTEAFF	TGCGCCAGCACCCCCAGGGGGTACACTGAAGCTTTCTTT
TRBV27	TRBJ1-1	-	-	CASSPGINTEAFF	TGTGCCAGCAGTCCTGGGATTAACACTGAAGCTTTCTTT
TRBV4-1	TRBJ1-3	once	-	CASSQLLRISGNTIYF	TGCGCCAGCAGCCAGCTCCTAAGGATATCTGGAAACACCATATATTTT
TRBV3-1/TRBV3-2	TRBJ2-1	-	-	CASSQVRDGEQFF	TGTGCCAGCAGCCAAGTAAGGGATGGTGAGCAGTTCTTC
TRBV7-2	TRBJ1-1	-	TRBD1	CASRKGTADLEAFF	TGTGCCAGCAGAAAAGGGACAGCTGACCTTGAAGCTTTCTTT
TRBV19	TRBJ1-1	-	-	CASSASENTEAFF	TGTGCCAGTAGTGCCTCAGAGAACACTGAAGCTTTCTTT
TRBV24-1	TRBJ2-3	-	-	CATSEGDSTDTQYF	TGTGCCACCAGTGAGGGGGACTCCACAGATACGCAGTATTTT
TRBV7-9	TRBJ1-5	-	-	CASSLDGVRDQPQHF	TGTGCCAGCAGCTTAGATGGGGTCAGGGATCAGCCCCAGCATTTT
TRBV5-6	TRBJ1-1	once	-	CASSLGTANKAFF	TGTGCCAGCAGCTTGGGGACAGCGAATAAAGCTTTCTTT
TRBV5-1	TRBJ1-1	-	TRBD1	CASSLLSGTVTEAFF	TGCGCCAGCAGCTTACTAAGCGGGACAGTCACTGAAGCTTTCTTT
TRBV10-3	TRBJ2-7	-	-	CAISEGYEQYF	TGTGCCATCAGTGAGGGCTACGAGCAGTACTTC
TRBV30	TRBJ1-1	-	-	CARRRARFGTEAFF	TGTGCCAGACGCAGGGCCCGGTTTGGTACTGAAGCTTTCTTT
TRBV6-2/TRBV6-3	TRBJ2-7	-	TRBD1	CASSYPGTDGYEQYF	TGTGCCAGCAGTTACCCTGGGACAGACGGTTACGAGCAGTACTTC
TRBV9	TRBJ1-1	-	-	CASSPGPGGTEAFF	TGTGCCAGCAGCCCGGGGCCGGGCGGCACTGAAGCTTTCTTT
TRBV7-9	TRBJ1-2	-	-	CASSSRPGGGYGYTF	TGTGCCAGCAGCTCCCGTCCGGGGGGAGGGTATGGCTACACCTTC
TRBV7-8	TRBJ1-3	-	-	CASSSLGRGDTIYF	TGTGCCAGCAGCTCCCTGGGGCGGGGAGACACCATATATTTT
TRBV12-3/TRBV12-4	TRBJ1-1	-	-	CASSLYWNTEAFF	TGTGCCAGCAGTTTATACTGGAACACTGAAGCTTTCTTT
TRBV2	TRBJ1-2	-	TRBD1	CASSNLRDRGRGYTF	TGTGCCAGCAGTAACCTCCGGGACAGGGGTAGAGGCTACACCTTC
TRBV18	TRBJ2-1	once	TRBD1	CASSRDRGGDEQFF	TGTGCCAGCTCACGGGACAGGGGGGGCGATGAGCAGTTCTTC
TRBV7-8	TRBJ1-2	-	TRBD1	CASSRDRVPNYGYTF	TGTGCCAGCAGCCGGGACAGGGTGCCTAACTATGGCTACACCTTC
TRBV6-1	TRBJ1-2	-	-	CASSDEGVAYGYGYTF	TGTGCCAGCAGTGACGAGGGGGTGGCCTATGGCTATGGCTACACCTTC
TRBV18	TRBJ1-1	-	-	CASSPLGQGSRNTEAFF	TGTGCCAGCTCACCACTGGGGCAGGGGAGTAGGAACACTGAAGCTTTCTTT
TRBV27	TRBJ2-2	few	-	CASRIQRNTGELFF	TGTGCCAGCAGAATACAGCGTAACACCGGGGAGCTGTTTTTT
TRBV19	TRBJ2-5	-	-	CASSGSFKETQYF	TGTGCCAGTAGCGGGAGCTTTAAAGAGACCCAGTACTTC